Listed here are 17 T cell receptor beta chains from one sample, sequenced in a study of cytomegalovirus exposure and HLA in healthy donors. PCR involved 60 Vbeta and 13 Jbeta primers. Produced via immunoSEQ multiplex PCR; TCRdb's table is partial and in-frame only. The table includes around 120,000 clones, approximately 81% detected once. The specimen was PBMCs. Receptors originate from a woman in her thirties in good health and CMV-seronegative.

This CDR3 is CASSLVSGSTYEQYF. CDR3 sequence (DNA): TGCGCCAGCAGCTTGGTTTCTGGCAGTACCTACGAGCAGTACTTC. The gene calls are TRBV5-1 and TRBJ2-7; D not certain. The CDR3 consists of 15 residues. Trimming left V 0 bases short and J 2 bases short, with 12 bases between. Germline CDR1 reads SGHRS; CDR2 reads YFSETQ.

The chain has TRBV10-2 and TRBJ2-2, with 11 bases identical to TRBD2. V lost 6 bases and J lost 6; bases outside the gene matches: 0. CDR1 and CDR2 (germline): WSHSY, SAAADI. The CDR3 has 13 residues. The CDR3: CASRLAGAGELFF. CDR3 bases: TGCGCCAGCAGACTAGCGGGAGCCGGGGAGCTGTTTTTT.

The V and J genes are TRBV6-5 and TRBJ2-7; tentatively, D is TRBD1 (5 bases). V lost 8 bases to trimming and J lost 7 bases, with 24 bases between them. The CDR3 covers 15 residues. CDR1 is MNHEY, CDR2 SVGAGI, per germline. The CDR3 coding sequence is TGTGCCAGCGCCCAAGGCGCAGGGCAGTCTCTTGAGCAGTACTTC. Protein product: CASAQGAGQSLEQYF.

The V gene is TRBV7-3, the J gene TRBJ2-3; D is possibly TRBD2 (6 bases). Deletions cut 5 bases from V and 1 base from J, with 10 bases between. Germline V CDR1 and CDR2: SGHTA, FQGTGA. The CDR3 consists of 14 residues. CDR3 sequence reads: CASSASGGTDTQYF. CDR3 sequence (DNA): TGTGCCAGCAGCGCCTCGGGAGGCACAGATACGCAGTATTTT.

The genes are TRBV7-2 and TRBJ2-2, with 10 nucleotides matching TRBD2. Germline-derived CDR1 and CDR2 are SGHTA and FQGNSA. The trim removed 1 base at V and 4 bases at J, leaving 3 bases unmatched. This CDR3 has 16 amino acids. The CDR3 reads CASSLGASGSTGELFF. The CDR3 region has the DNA TGTGCCAGCAGCTTAGGGGCTAGCGGGAGCACCGGGGAGCTGTTTTTT.

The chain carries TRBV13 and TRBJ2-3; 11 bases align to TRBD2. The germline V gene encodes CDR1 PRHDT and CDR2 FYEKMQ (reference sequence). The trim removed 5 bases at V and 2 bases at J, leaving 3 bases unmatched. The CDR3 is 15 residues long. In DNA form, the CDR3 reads TGTGCCAGCAGCGCACTAGCGGGGGCCACAGATACGCAGTATTTT. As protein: CASSALAGATDTQYF. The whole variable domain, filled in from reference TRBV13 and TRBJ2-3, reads AAGVIQSPRHLIKEKRETATLKCYPIPRHDTVYWYQQGPGQDPQFLISFYEKMQSDKGSIPDRFSAQQFSDYHSELNMSSLELGDSALYFCASSALAGATDTQYFGPGTRLTVL.

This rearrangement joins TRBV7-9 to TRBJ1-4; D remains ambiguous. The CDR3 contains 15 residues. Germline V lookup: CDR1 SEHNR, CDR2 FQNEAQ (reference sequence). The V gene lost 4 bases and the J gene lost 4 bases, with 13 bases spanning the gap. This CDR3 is CASSSTGVGNEKLFF. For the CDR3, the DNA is TGTGCCAGCAGCTCCACCGGGGTGGGTAATGAAAAACTGTTTTTT.

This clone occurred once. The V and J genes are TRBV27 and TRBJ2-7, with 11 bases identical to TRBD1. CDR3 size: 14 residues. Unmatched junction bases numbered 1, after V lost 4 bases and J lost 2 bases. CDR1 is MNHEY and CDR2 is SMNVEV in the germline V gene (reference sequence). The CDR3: CASSWDRGTYEQYF. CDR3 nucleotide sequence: TGTGCCAGCAGTTGGGACAGGGGGACCTACGAGCAGTACTTC.

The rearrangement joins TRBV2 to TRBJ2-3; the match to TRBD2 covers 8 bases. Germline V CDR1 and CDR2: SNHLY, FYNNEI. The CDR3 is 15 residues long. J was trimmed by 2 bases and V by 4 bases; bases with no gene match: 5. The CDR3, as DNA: TGTGCCAGCAGTGTCTCGGGAGGGTTCACAGATACGCAGTATTTT. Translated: CASSVSGGFTDTQYF.

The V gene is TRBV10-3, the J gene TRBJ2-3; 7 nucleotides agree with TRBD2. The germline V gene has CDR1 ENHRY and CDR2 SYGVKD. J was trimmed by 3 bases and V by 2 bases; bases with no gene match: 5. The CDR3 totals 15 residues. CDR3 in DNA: TGTGCCATCAGTGAGGAGCGGGGCTTTACAGATACGCAGTATTTT. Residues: CAISEERGFTDTQYF.

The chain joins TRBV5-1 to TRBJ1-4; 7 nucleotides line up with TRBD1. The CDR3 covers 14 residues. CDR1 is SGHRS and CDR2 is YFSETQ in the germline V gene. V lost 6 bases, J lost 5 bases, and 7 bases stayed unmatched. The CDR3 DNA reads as TGCGCCAGCACACCGGGACAGATCAATGAAAAACTGTTTTTT. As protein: CASTPGQINEKLFF.

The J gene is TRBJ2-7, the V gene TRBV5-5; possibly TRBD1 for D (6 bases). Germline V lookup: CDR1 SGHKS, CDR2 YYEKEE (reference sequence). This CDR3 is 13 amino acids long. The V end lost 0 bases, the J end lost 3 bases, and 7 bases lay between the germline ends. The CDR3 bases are TGTGCCAGCAGCTTGGAGGGACACTACGAGCAGTACTTC. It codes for CASSLEGHYEQYF.

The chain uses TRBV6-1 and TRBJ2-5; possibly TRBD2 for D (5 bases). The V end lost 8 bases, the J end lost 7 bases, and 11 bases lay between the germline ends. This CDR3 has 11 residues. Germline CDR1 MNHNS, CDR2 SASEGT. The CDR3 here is CASSIGGTQYF. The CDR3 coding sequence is TGTGCCAGCTCAATTGGAGGGACCCAGTACTTC.

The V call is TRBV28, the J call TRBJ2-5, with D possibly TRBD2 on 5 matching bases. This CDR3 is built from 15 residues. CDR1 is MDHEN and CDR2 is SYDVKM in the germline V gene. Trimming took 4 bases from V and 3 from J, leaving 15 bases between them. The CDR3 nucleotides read TGTGCCAGCAGTTCCGCCGGGGTGCGAGAAGAGACCCAGTACTTC. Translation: CASSSAGVREETQYF.

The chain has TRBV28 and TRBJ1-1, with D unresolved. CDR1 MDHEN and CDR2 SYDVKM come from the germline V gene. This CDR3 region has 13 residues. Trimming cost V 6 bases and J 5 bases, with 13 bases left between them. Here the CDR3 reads CASSFGRQTEAFF. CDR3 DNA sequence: TGTGCCAGCAGCTTTGGGCGCCAGACTGAAGCTTTCTTT.

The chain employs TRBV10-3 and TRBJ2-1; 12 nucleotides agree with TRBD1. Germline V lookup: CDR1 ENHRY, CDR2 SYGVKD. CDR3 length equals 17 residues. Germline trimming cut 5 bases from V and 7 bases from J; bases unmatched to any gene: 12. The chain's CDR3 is CAISKEWGTGGKNEQFF. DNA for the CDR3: TGTGCCATCAGTAAGGAGTGGGGGACAGGGGGCAAAAATGAGCAGTTCTTC.

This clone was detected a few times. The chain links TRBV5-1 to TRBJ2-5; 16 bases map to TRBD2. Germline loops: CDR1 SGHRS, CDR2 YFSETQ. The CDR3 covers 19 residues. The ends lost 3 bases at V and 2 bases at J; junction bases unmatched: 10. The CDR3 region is CASSSGLAGGSVIQETQYF. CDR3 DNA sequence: TGCGCCAGCAGCTCGGGACTAGCGGGAGGGTCAGTTATACAAGAGACCCAGTACTTC.